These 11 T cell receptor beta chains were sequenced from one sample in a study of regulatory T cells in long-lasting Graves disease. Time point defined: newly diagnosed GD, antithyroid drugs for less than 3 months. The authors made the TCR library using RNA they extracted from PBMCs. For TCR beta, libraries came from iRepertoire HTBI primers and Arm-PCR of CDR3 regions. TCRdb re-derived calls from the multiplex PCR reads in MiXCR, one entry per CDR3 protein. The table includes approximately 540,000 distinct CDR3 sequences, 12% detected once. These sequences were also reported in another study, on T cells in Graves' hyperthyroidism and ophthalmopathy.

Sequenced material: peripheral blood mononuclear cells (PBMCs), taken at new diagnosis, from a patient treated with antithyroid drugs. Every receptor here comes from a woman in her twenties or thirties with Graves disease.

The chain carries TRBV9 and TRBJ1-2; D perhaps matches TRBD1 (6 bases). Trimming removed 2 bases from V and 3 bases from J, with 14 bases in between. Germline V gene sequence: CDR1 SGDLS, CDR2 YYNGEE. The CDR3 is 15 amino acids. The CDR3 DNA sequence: TGTGCCAGCAGCGTTGAGGGGGGGAACTACTATGGCTACACCTTC. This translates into CASSVEGGNYYGYTF.

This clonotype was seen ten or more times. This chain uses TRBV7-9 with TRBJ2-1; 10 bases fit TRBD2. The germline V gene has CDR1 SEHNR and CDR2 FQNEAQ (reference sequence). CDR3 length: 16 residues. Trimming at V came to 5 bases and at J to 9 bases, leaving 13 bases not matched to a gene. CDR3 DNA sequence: TGTGCCAGCAGCCCGCTAGCGGGAGTTGCGTGGGGTGAGCAGTTCTTC. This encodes CASSPLAGVAWGEQFF.

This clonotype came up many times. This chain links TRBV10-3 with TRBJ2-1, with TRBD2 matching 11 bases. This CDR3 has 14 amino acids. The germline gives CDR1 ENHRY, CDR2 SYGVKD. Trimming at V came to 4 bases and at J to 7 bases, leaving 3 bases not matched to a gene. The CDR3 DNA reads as TGTGCCATCAGTGGGCTAGCGGGAGGAAATGAGCAGTTCTTC. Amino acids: CAISGLAGGNEQFF.

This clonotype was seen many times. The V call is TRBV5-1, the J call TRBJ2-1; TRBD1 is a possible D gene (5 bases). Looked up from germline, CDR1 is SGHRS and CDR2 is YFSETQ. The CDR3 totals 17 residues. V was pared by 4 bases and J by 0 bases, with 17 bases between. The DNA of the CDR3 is TGCGCCAGCAGCCCTACCAGGGCCTTACGCTCCTACAATGAGCAGTTCTTC. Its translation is CASSPTRALRSYNEQFF.

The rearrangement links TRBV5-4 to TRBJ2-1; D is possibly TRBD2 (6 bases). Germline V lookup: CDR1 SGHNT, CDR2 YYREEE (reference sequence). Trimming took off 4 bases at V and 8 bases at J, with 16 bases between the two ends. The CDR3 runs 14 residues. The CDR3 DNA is TGTGCCAGCAGCCAGGACTATCCGGGCTATGAGCAGTTCTTC. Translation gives CASSQDYPGYEQFF.

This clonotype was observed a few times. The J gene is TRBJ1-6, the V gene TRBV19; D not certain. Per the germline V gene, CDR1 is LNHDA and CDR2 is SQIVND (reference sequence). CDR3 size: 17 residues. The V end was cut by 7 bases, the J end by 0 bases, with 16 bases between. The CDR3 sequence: CASTASGLSSYNSPLHF. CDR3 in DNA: TGTGCCAGTACGGCGAGCGGACTTAGCTCCTATAATTCACCCCTCCACTTT.

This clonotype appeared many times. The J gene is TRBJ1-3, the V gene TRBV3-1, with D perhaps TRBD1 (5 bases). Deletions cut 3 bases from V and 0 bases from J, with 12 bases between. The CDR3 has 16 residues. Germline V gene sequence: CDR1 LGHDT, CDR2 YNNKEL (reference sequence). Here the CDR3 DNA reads TGTGCCAGCAGCCATGCAGGGTCCCGCTCTGGAAACACCATATATTTT. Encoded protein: CASSHAGSRSGNTIYF. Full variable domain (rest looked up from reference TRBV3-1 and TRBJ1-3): DTAVSQTPKYLVTQMGNDKSIKCEQNLGHDTMYWYKQDSKKFLKIMFSYNNKELIINETVPNRFSPKSPDKAHLNLHINSLELGDSAVYFCASSHAGSRSGNTIYFGEGSWLTVV.

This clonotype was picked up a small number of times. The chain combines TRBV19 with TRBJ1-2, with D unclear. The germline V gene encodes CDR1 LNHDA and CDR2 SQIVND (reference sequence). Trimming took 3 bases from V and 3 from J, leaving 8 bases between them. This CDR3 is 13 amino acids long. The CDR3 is CASSIGPYYGYTF. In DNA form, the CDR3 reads TGTGCCAGTAGTATCGGACCCTACTATGGCTACACCTTC. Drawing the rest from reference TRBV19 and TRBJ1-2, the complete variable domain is DGGITQSPKYLFRKEGQNVTLSCEQNLNHDAMYWYRQDPGQGLRLIYYSQIVNDFQKGDIAEGYSVSREKKESFPLTVTSAQKNPTAFYLCASSIGPYYGYTFGSGTRLTVV.

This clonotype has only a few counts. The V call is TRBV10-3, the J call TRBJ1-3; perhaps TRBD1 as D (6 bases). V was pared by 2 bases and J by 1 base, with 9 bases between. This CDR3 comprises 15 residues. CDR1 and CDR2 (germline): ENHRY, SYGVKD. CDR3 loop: CAISELQGSGNTIYF. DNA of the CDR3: TGTGCCATCAGTGAGCTACAGGGTTCTGGAAACACCATATATTTT.

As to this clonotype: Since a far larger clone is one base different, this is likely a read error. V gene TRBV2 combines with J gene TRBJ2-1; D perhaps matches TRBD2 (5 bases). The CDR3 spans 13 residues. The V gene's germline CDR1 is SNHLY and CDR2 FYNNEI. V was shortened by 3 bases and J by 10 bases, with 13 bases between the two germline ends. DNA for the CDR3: TGTGCCAGCAGTGACCGGACTTCCTACGAGCAGTTCTTC. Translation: CASSDRTSYEQFF.

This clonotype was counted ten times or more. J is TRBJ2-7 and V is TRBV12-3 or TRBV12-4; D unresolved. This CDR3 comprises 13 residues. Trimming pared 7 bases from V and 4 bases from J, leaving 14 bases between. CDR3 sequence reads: CASTSVAEYEQYF. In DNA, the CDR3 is TGTGCCAGCACTTCCGTCGCGGAATACGAGCAGTACTTC.